These T cell receptor beta chains were read from a single sample in a study of identical twins. Each CDR3 protein is one row after TCRdb ran MiXCR on the 5' RACE reads. This table holds nearly 900,000 distinct CDR3 sequences, 9% to 15% found once. The same sample was also used in a study of yellow fever vaccine responses in identical twins.

Sequencing input: PBMCs. The origin of the receptors is a young woman in good health. Each CDR3 is given with its conserved first and last residue. The D gene is left open where the match is weak. Not every row has a clone size; where given, it reads once, few, many or a size class.

D	length	V	J	size	DNA	CDR3
.	14	TRBV24-1	TRBJ2-3	few	TGTGCCACCAGTGATTTGGGAGTCACAGATACGCAGTATTTT	CATSDLGVTDTQYF
.	14	TRBV6-1	TRBJ2-2	.	TGTGCCAGCACAGAGATGGGGGAGTCCGGGGAGCTGTTTTTT	CASTEMGESGELFF
TRBD1	16	TRBV20-1	TRBJ2-1	few	TGCAGTGCGAACAGGGGGACCGGTTGGTCCTACAATGAGCAGTTCTTC	CSANRGTGWSYNEQFF
.	13	TRBV15	TRBJ2-3	few	TGTGCCACCACCCAGGGGAACAGGGATACGCAGTATTTT	CATTQGNRDTQYF
.	15	TRBV4-1	TRBJ2-2	few	TGCGCCAGCAGCTACTACAGGGTGGACACCGGGGAGCTGTTTTTT	CASSYYRVDTGELFF
TRBD2	15	TRBV4-1	TRBJ2-1	.	TGCGCCAGCAGCCAAAGTGGACTAGCGGTCAATGAGCAGTTCTTC	CASSQSGLAVNEQFF
TRBD2	19	TRBV24-1	TRBJ2-1	many	TGTGCCACCAGTGACCCCGGACTAGCGGGAGAGAGCTCCTACAATGAGCAGTTCTTC	CATSDPGLAGESSYNEQFF
TRBD2	15	TRBV24-1	TRBJ2-1	few	TGTGCCACTTCTAGCGGGTGGGCCTCCTACAATGAGCAGTTCTTC	CATSSGWASYNEQFF
.	13	TRBV2	TRBJ2-2	few	TGTGCCAGCAGTGTAGATAACACCGGGGAGCTGTTTTTT	CASSVDNTGELFF
TRBD2	18	TRBV28	TRBJ2-3	many	TGTGCCAGCAGTTCCCATTTTTCTCTAGCGGGTCGCACAGATACGCAGTATTTT	CASSSHFSLAGRTDTQYF
.	12	TRBV24-1	TRBJ2-5	few	TGTGCCACCAGTGGCTTCCAAGAGACCCAGTACTTC	CATSGFQETQYF